This entry concerns a single TCR beta chain. Its recognized antigen is unknown. The sample holds no much larger clone one base away, and base qualities are not on file. The immunoSEQ hsTCRB v3.0 assay was used at survey level resolution to sequence the TRB variable region. TRB sequencing targeted a depth of about 40,000-50,000 T-cell genomes per sample. Pooled TRB libraries were sequenced on an Illumina MiSeq with a v3 150-cycle kit. Per the original workflow: Repertoire analysis was performed in R inside a reproducible Nextflow workflow that covered QC, data transformation and analysis. LymphoSeq2, an R package for AIRR-Seq data exploration, was used to implement custom analyses. A handful of samples that yielded fewer than 5000 total TRB sequences were excluded, so that approximately 170 HIV repertoires were analyzed. Of the 188 retained HIV repertoires, some 60 were collected before and 120 to 130 after ART initiation. Repertoires were downsampled to 5000 TRB nucleotide sequences, with summary statistics averaged over 100 downsampling iterations. Only TRB sequences with CDR3 regions of at least seven amino acids were retained for analysis. Diversity was assessed using a clonality score derived from Shannon entropy and using the Gini coefficient. In repertoire networks, the top 5000 CDR3 amino acid sequences were linked whenever an edit distance of one separated two sequences. Antigen specificity groups and MHC restriction were predicted for TRB CDR3 amino acid sequences with GLIPH2. To flag known associations with CMV, EBV, HIV or tissue antigens, CDR3 amino acid sequences were compared against VDJdb and McPAS-TCR. Pre-ART, post-ART and control groups were compared with Wilcoxon signed-rank tests and Holm-Bonferroni correction. TCRdb's version of the immuneACCESS table is confined to in-frame rearrangements and falls short of the full clone set. An unresolved V gene accounts for under half of the shortfall where checked; the remainder is of unknown origin. V and J calls and clone size are as listed in that table; D and trimming were resolved from the DNA. In this sample the table shows tens of thousands of clones, more than 65% of which occur a single time. Jointly, the top ten make up under 20% of the sample.

The record originates from a study of long-term antiretroviral therapy in people with HIV (dated by TCRdb to the early 2020s). In terms of the full investigation: The earliest samples were collected about a decade before the 2015 WHO recommendation for immediate ART, when ART was typically delayed until CD4 counts fell. Whether ART initiation and durable HIV suppression were associated with changes in peripheral blood TRB repertoire composition and diversity was tested in a retrospective serial study. From some 30 adults with confirmed HIV infection, the cohort provided 150 to 200 cryopreserved PBMC samples, gathered serially across a mean of around 6 years (range 1-12). Of the roughly 31 participants with HIV, eleven were female. No cross-contamination during QIAcube processing was shown when test extractions of a monoclonal T-cell line were performed alongside some 33 polyclonal samples.

Based on the germline V gene, the CDR1 and CDR2 sequences are SGHRS and YFSETQ. The V end gives up 2 bases and the J end 2 bases, leaving 6 bases in the junction not matched to a gene. The CDR3 goes from the cysteine to the phenylalanine over 16 residues. This entry keeps only the CDR3 DNA: 48 bases, framed from base 1. Broad study findings and their caveats: Since PBMC availability was limited, sequencing covered only the TCR beta chain, with no alpha chain pairing. Because pre-ART samples had limited cell numbers, unsorted PBMC were profiled rather than sorted CD4+ and CD8+ T cells. ART initiation was associated with a significant increase in TRB diversity, but diversity stayed significantly below transplant donor controls even after long-term ART. Narrower CDR3 length ranges were observed in HIV repertoires than in controls, and an antigen-experienced repertoire with only a slight naive shift after ART was suggested by the network structure. No data were available on ART adherence, viral resistance or therapy changes, limiting inferences about post-ART repertoire changes. The samples span the years 2004 to 2017, and the ART regimens used may be less effective than current regimens. The repertoire was dominated across all time points by expanded TRB clones identified before ART initiation, although this dominance was seen to fluctuate and to decrease in many PLHIV after ART.

Participants were included only if at least one PBMC sample before ART initiation and at least two post-ART samples were available. Every participant with HIV received treatment in the United States of America. Cryopreserved samples of roughly 0.85-11 million PBMC were thawed and washed before DNA extraction. At the time of the earliest PBMC sample, participants with HIV were aged between 23 and 54 years. PBMC samples were contributed by each participant from 1-4 timepoints before ART initiation and 2-8 timepoints after ART initiation, with a median of 7 samples. Serial HIV viral load, CD4+ T-cell count, ART history and demographic data were obtained for every participant. A Qiagen kit on a QIAcube was used to extract genomic DNA from unsorted PBMC, with samples processed in batches of 12.

This receptor chain uses TRBV5-1 and TRBJ2-2, and TRBD2 matches 7 of the central bases. The TCR sequence derives from a man aged 18 to 30 with HIV. The material sequenced was unsorted PBMCs, taken 0.1 years before starting antiretroviral therapy. The nucleotide sequence is TGCGCCAGCAGCTTTGGGAGACTAGCAAACACCGGGGAGCTGTTTTTT. Its translation reads: CASSFGRLANTGELFF. Full variable domain (CDR3 extended with the reference TRBV5-1 and TRBJ2-2 proteins): KAGVTQTPRYLIKTRGQQVTLSCSPISGHRSVSWYQQTPGQGLQFLFEYFSETQRNKGNFPGRFSGRQFSNSRSEMNVSTLELGDSALYLCASSFGRLANTGELFFGEGSRLTVL.